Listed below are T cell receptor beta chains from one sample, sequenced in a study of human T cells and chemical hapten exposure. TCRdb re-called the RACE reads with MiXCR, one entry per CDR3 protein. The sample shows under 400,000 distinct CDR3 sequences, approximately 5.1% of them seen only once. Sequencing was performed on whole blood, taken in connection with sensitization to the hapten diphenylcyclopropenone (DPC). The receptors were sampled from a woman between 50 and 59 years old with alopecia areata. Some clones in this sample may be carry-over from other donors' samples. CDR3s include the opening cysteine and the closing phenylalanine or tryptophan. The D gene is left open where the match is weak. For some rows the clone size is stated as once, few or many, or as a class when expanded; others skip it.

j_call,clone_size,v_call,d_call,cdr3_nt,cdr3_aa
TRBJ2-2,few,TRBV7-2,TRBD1,TGTGCCAGCAGTCGAAGAAGGACAGGGCACACCGGGGAGCTGTTTTTT,CASSRRRTGHTGELFF
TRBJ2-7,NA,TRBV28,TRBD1,TGTACCAGCAGCTTCCCCTATTTCGGACAGGGTGGTTACGAGCAGTACTTC,CTSSFPYFGQGGYEQYF
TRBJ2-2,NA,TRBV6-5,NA,TGTGCCAGCAGTAATGTGGGGGGCCAGGTCGGGGAGCTGTTTTTT,CASSNVGGQVGELFF
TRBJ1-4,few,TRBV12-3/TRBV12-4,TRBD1,TGTGCCAGCAGTTTAGGGTGGGCAGGGGGCGGTGAAAAACTGTTTTTT,CASSLGWAGGGEKLFF
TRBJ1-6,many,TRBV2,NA,TGTGCCAGCAGTCAGGCCGGGACCGACATTGGACCCCTCCACTTT,CASSQAGTDIGPLHF
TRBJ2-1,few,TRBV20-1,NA,TGCAGTTTACTCGAGGGGCACAATGAGCAGTTCTTC,CSLLEGHNEQFF
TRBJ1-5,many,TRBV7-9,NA,TGTGCCAGCAGCTTAGCGGACTTTTTACCCCAGCATTTT,CASSLADFLPQHF
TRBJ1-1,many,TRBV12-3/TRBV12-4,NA,TGTGCCAGCAGGGGGACGGAGAACACTGAAGCTTTCTTT,CASRGTENTEAFF
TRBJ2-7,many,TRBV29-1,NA,TGCAGCGTTGAAGAACCCCGGGCCTACGAGCAGTACTTC,CSVEEPRAYEQYF
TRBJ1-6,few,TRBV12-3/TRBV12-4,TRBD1,TGTGCCAGCAGTCCGGCCGGGACAGCGTTTTCACCCCTCCACTTT,CASSPAGTAFSPLHF
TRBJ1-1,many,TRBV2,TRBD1,TGTGCCAGCAGAACGGGACAGGGTCCGGTGTGGGCTTTCTTT,CASRTGQGPVWAFF
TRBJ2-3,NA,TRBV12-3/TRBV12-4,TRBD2,TGTGCCAGCAGTCCGAGCGGGAGAAAGGATACGCAGTATTTT,CASSPSGRKDTQYF
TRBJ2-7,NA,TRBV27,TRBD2,TGTGCCAGCAGTTCCCTCGCGGGAGCAAAAGTGGGCGAGCAGTACTTC,CASSSLAGAKVGEQYF
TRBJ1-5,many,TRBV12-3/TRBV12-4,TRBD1,TGTGCCAGCAGTCCAGGGGGACGTCAGCCCCAGCATTTT,CASSPGGRQPQHF
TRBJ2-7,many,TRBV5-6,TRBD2,TGTGCCAGCAGCTGGGCCGGGACTAGCGACGAGCAGTACTTC,CASSWAGTSDEQYF
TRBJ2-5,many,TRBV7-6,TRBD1,TGTGCCAGCAGCTTAGGACAGGGGATGGAGACCCAGTACTTC,CASSLGQGMETQYF
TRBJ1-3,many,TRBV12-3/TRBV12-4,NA,TGTGCCAGCAGCCCCGGGTTATCTGGAAACACCATATATTTT,CASSPGLSGNTIYF
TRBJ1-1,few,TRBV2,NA,TGTGCCAACCCGGGCGGCAACACTGAAGCTTTCTTT,CANPGGNTEAFF
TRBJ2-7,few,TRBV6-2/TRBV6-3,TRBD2,TGTGCCAGCAGTGGACTAGCGGGAGAGGTCGAGCAGTACTTC,CASSGLAGEVEQYF
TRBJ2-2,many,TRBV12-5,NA,TGTGCTAGTGGTTTGGTACTAGGGTACGGGGCCGGGGAGCTGTTTTTT,CASGLVLGYGAGELFF
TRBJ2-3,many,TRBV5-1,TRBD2,TGCGCCAGCAGCTTAACTAGCGGGGGAGGGGCAGATACGCAGTATTTT,CASSLTSGGGADTQYF
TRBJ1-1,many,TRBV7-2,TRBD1,TGTGCCAGCAGCTTAGGGAGACAGGGTGTTCACCGTATGAACACTGAAGCTTTCTTT,CASSLGRQGVHRMNTEAFF
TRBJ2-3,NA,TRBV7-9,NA,TGTGCCAGCAGCGCCCCCTTGCGGGGACGCACAGATACGCAGTATTTT,CASSAPLRGRTDTQYF
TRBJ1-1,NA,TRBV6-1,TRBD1,TGTGCCAGCAGTGAAGCCCGACAGGGGTACACTGAAGCTTTCTTT,CASSEARQGYTEAFF
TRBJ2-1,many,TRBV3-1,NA,TGTGCCAGCAGCCAAGGGGACTCCGCTCAGTTCTTC,CASSQGDSAQFF
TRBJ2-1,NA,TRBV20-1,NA,TGCAGTGCTAGACGAGGGTGGGATGAGCAGTTCTTC,CSARRGWDEQFF
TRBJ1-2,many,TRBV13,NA,TGTGCCAGCAGCCGGGGCCGGGCACCGGGCTACACCTTC,CASSRGRAPGYTF
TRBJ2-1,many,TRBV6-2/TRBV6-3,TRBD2,TGTGCCAGCCGTAGACTAGCGGTTAACAATGAGCAGTTCTTC,CASRRLAVNNEQFF
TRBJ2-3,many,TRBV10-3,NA,TGTGCCATCAGTGAACCGGGAACCTCACGGTCGCAGTATTTT,CAISEPGTSRSQYF
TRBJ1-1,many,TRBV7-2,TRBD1,TGTGCCAGCAGCTTAGGACAGGGGGTAAACACTGAAGCTTTCTTT,CASSLGQGVNTEAFF
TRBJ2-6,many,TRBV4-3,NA,TGCGCCAGCAGCCAAGAGAGTGTGTCTGGGGCCAACGTCCTGACTTTC,CASSQESVSGANVLTF
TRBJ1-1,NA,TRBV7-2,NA,TGTGCCAGCAGCAGAAGGGCCACCTTGAACACTGAAGCTTTCTTT,CASSRRATLNTEAFF
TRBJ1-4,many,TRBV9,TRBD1,TGTGCCAGCAGCGGTGGACAGGTTCTTAATGAAAAACTGTTTTTT,CASSGGQVLNEKLFF
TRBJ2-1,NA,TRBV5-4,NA,TGTGCCAGCAGCTTGCAAGGGAGCGGTGAGCAGTTCTTC,CASSLQGSGEQFF
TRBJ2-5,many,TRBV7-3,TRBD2,TGTGCCAGCAGCTTAACTAGCGGGAGCCAAGAGACCCAGTACTTC,CASSLTSGSQETQYF
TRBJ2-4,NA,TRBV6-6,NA,TGTGCCAGCAGTTTCCCAAGCGGTTTCGGCAAAAACATTCAGTACTTC,CASSFPSGFGKNIQYF
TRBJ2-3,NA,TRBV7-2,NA,TGTGCCAGCAGCCCGAACCCAGGGGATACGCAGTATTTT,CASSPNPGDTQYF
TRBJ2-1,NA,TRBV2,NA,TGTGCCAGCTACGAACGGGAGCAGTTCTTC,CASYEREQFF
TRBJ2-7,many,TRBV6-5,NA,TGTGCCAGCAGTAGACACCCGCGAGCCTACGAGCAGTATTTC,CASSRHPRAYEQYF
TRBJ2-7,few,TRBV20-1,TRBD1,TGCAGTGCCAAGAATGCCCAGGGGGCGGACTACGAGCAGTACTTC,CSAKNAQGADYEQYF
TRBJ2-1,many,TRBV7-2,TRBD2,TGTGCCAGCAGCTTAGTAAGGCCGGGACTAGCGGGAGGGGGTGAGCAGTTCTTC,CASSLVRPGLAGGGEQFF